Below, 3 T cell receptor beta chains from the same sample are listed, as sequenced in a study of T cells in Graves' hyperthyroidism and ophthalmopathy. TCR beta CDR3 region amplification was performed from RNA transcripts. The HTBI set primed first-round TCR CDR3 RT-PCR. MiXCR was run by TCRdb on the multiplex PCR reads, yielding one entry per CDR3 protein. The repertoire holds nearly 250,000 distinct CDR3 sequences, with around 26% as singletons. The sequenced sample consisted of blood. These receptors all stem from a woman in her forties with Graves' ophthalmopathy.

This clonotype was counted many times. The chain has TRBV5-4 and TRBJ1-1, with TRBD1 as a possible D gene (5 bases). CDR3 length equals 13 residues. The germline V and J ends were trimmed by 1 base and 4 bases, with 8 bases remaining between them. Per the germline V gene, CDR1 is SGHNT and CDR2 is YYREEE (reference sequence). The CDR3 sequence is CASSLYGGTEAFF. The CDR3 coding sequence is TGTGCCAGCAGCTTGTACGGGGGCACTGAAGCTTTCTTT.

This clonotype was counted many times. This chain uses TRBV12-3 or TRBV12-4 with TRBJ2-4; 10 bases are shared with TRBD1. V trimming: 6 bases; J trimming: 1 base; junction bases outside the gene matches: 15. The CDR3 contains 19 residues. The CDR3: CASSSPGQGSGRAKNIQYF. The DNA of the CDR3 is TGTGCCAGCAGCTCCCCGGGACAGGGGAGTGGTAGGGCCAAAAACATTCAGTACTTC.

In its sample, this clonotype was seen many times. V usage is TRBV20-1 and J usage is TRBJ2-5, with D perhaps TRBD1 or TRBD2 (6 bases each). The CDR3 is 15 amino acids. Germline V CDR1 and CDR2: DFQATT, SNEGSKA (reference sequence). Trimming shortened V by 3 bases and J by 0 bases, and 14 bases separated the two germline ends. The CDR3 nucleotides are TGCAGTGCTAGTTTGGTGGGGGGCTACCAAGAGACCCAGTACTTC. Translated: CSASLVGGYQETQYF.